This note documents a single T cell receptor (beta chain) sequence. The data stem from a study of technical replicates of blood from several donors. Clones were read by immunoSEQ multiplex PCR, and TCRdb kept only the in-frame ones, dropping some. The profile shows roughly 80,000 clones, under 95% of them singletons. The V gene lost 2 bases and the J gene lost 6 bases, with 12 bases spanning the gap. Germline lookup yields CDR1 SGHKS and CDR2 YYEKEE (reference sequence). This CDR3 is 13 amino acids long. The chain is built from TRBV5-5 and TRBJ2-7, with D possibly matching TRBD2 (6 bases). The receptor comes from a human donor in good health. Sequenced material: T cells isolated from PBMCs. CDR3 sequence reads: CASSLRLVTEQYF. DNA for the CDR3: TGTGCCAGCAGCTTAAGACTAGTCACCGAGCAGTACTTC.